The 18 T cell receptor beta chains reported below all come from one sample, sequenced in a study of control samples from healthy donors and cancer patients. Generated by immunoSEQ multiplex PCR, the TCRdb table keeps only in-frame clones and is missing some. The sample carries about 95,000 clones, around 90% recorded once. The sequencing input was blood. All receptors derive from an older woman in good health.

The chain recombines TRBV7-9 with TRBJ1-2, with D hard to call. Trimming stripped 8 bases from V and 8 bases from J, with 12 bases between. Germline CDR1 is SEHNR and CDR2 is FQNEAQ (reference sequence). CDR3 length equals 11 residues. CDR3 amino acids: CASGRREGYTF. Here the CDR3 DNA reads TGTGCCAGCGGGCGGAGGGAGGGCTACACCTTC.

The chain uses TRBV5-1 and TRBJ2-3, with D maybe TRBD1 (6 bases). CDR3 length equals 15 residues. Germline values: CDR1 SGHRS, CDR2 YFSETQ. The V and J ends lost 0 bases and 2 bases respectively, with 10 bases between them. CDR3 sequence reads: CASSLAGQNTDTQYF. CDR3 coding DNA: TGCGCCAGCAGCTTGGCCGGACAGAACACAGATACGCAGTATTTT.

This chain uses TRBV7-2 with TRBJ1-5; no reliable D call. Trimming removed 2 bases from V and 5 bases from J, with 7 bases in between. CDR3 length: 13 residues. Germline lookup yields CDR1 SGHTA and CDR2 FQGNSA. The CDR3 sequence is CASSLTADQPQHF. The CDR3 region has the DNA TGTGCCAGCAGCTTAACCGCCGATCAGCCCCAGCATTTT.

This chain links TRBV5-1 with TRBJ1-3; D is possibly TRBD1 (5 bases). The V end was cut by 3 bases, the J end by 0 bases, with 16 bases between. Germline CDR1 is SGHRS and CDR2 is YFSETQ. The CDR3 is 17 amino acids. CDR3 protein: CASSSFPGRSSGNTIYF. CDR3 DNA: TGCGCCAGCAGCTCCTTCCCGGGACGCTCCTCTGGAAACACCATATATTTT.

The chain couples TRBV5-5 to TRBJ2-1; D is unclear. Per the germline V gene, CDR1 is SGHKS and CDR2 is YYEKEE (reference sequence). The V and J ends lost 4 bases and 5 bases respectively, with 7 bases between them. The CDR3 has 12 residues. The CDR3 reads CASSLSDNEQFF. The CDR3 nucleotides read TGTGCCAGCAGCCTTTCCGACAATGAGCAGTTCTTC. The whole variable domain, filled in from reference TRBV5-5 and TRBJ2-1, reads DAGVTQSPTHLIKTRGQQVTLRCSPISGHKSVSWYQQVLGQGPQFIFQYYEKEERGRGNFPDRFSARQFPNYSSELNVNALLLGDSALYLCASSLSDNEQFFGPGTRLTVL.

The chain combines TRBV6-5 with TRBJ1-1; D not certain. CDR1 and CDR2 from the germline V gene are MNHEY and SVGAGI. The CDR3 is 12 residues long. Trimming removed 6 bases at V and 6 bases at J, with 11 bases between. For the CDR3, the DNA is TGTGCCAGCAGGCTTCGAAGCGCTGAAGCTTTCTTT. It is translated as CASRLRSAEAFF.

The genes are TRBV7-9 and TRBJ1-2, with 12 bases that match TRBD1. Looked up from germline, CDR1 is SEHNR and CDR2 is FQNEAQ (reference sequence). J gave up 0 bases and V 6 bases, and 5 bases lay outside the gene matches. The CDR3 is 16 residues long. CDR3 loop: CASRRDRGPPNYGYTF. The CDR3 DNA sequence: TGTGCCAGCAGGCGGGACAGGGGGCCCCCTAACTATGGCTACACCTTC. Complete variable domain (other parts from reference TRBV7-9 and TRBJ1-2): DTGVSQNPRHKITKRGQNVTFRCDPISEHNRLYWYRQTLGQGPEFLTYFQNEAQLEKSRLLSDRFSAERPKGSFSTLEIQRTEQGDSAMYLCASRRDRGPPNYGYTFGSGTRLTVV.

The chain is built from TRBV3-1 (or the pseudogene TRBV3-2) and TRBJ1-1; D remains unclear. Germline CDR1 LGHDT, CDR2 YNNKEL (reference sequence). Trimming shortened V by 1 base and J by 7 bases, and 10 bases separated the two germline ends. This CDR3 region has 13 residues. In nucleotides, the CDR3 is TGTGCCAGCAGCCAAGTCGAAGCCAGTGAAGCTTTCTTT. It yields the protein CASSQVEASEAFF.

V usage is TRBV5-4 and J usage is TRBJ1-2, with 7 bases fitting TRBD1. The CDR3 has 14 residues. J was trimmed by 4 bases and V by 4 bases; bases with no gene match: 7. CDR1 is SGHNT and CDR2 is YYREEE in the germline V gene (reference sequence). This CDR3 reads CASSRQGSPYGYTF. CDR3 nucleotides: TGTGCCAGCAGCCGACAGGGAAGCCCCTATGGCTACACCTTC.

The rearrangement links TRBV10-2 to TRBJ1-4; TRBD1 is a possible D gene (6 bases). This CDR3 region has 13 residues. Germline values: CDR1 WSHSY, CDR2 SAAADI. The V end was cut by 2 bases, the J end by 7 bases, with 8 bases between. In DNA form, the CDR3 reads TGCGCCAGCAGTGAGAGGGGGGGTGAAAAACTGTTTTTT. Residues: CASSERGGEKLFF.

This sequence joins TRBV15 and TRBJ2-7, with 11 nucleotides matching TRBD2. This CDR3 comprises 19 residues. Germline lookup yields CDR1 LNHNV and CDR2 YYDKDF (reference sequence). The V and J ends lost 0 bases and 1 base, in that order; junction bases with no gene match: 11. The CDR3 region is CATSRDTGTSGVSSYEQYF. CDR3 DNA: TGTGCCACCAGCAGAGATACTGGGACTAGCGGAGTTTCATCCTACGAGCAGTACTTC.

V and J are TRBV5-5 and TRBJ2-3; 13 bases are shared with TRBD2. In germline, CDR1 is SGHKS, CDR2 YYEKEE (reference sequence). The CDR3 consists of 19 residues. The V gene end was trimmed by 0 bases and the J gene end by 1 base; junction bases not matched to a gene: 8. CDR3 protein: CASSLGLAGGSTRTDTQYF. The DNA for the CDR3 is TGTGCCAGCAGCTTGGGACTAGCGGGAGGTAGTACCCGCACAGATACGCAGTATTTT.

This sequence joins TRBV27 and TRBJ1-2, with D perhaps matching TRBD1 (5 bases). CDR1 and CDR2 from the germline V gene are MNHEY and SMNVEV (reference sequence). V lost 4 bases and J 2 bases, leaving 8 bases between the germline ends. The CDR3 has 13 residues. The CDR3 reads CASSWGTNYGYTF. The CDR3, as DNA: TGTGCCAGCAGTTGGGGCACCAACTATGGCTACACCTTC.

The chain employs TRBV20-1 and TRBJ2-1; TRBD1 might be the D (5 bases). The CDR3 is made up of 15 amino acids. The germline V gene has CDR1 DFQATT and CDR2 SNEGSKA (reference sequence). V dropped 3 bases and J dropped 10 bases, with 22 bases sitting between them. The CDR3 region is CSASWGRAPPSEQFF. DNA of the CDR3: TGCAGTGCTAGTTGGGGCAGGGCCCCCCCATCAGAGCAGTTCTTC.

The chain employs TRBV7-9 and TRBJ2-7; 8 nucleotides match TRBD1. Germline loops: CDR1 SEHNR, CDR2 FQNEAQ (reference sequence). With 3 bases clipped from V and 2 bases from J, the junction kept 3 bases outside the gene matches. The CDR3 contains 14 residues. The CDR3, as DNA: TGTGCCAGCAGCTTGGACAGGGTCCCCTACGAGCAGTACTTC. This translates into CASSLDRVPYEQYF.

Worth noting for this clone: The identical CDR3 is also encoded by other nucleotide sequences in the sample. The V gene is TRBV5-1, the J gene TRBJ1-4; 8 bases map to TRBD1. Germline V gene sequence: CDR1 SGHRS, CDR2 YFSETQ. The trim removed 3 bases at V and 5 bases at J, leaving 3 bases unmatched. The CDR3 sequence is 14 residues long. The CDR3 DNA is TGCGCCAGCAGCTCCGGGACAGGCAATGAAAAACTGTTTTTT. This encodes CASSSGTGNEKLFF.

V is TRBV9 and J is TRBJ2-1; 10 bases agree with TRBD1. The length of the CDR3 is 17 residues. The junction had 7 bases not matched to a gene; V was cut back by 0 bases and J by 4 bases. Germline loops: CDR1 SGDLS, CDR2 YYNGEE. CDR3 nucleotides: TGTGCCAGCAGCGTAGAGGTTAGACAGGGGGCGTACAATGAGCAGTTCTTC. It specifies CASSVEVRQGAYNEQFF.

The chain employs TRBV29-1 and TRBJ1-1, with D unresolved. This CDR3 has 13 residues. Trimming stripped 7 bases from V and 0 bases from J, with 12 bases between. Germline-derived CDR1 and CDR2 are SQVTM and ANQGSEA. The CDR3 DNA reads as TGCAGCGCACTACAGAATTTGAACACTGAAGCTTTCTTT. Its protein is CSALQNLNTEAFF.